The entry below describes one T cell receptor beta chain. The data originate from a study of T cells in Graves' hyperthyroidism and ophthalmopathy. Uncontrolled infection, other autoimmune disease, pregnancy or lactation disqualified patients from enrolment. Using RNA transcripts as the source, TCR beta CDR3 regions were amplified. The HTBI primer set was used in a first-round RT-PCR of the TCR CDR3. TCRdb passed the multiplex PCR reads through MiXCR, listing each CDR3 protein once. The sample consists of a few hundred thousand distinct CDR3 sequences, about a sixth of them appearing once. This CDR3 has 17 residues. CDR1 is KGHSH and CDR2 is LQKENI in the germline V gene. The V and J ends lost 0 bases and 2 bases respectively, with 16 bases between them.

This TCR derives from a woman aged 25-40 years with Graves' hyperthyroidism. The chain recombines TRBV18 with TRBJ1-1; a weak D match, TRBD1 (6 bases). Sequencing used blood. Here the CDR3 DNA reads TGTGCCAGCTCACCACCGACGGGGGGCCTATCAAACACTGAAGCTTTCTTT. Its translation: CASSPPTGGLSNTEAFF.